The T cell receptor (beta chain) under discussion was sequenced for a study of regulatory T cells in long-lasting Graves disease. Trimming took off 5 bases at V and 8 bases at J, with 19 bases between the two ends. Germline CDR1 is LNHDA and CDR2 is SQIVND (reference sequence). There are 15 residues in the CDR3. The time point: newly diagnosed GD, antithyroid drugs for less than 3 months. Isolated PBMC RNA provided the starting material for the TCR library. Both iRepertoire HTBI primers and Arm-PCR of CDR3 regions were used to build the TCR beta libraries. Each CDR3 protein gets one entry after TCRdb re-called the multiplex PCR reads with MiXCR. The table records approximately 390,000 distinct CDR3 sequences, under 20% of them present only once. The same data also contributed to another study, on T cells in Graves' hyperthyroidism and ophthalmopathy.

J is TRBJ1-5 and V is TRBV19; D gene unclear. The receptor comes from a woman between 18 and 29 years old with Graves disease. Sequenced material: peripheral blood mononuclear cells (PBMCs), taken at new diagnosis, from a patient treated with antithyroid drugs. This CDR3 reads CASSDFRRLGKPQHF. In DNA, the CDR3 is TGTGCCAGTAGTGACTTCCGGCGGCTTGGTAAGCCCCAGCATTTT. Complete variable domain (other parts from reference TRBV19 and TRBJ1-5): DGGITQSPKYLFRKEGQNVTLSCEQNLNHDAMYWYRQDPGQGLRLIYYSQIVNDFQKGDIAEGYSVSREKKESFPLTVTSAQKNPTAFYLCASSDFRRLGKPQHFGDGTRLSIL.